These T cell receptor beta chains were read from a single sample in a study of T-cell reconstitution after alpha-beta-depleted transplantation in children. TCRdb independently ran MiXCR on the PCR reads; one entry per CDR3 protein. This sample has more than 200,000 distinct CDR3 sequences, with around a sixth found just once. The material sequenced was PBMCs, mostly from graft donor cells, taken 360 days after TCRalphabeta/CD19-depleted stem cell transplant. These TCRs come from a male patient aged 2-15 years who had a stem cell transplant for acute lymphoblastic leukemia, so the T cells may come from the graft donor. The CDR3 runs from the conserved cysteine through the conserved F or W. A D gene is named only where the DNA matches it firmly. Rows give clone size only sometimes, using once, few, many, or a class for an expanded clone.

J gene: TRBJ2-3; CDR3 length: 12; V gene: TRBV20-1; D gene: .; clone size: few; CDR3 protein: CSASGDTDTQYF; CDR3 DNA: TGCAGTGCTAGCGGGGACACAGATACGCAGTATTTT
J gene: TRBJ2-7; CDR3 length: 16; V gene: TRBV18; D gene: .; clone size: few; CDR3 protein: CASSPSDRILTYEQYF; CDR3 DNA: TGTGCCAGCTCACCCTCGGACAGAATCCTCACCTACGAGCAGTACTTC
J gene: TRBJ1-2; CDR3 length: 13; V gene: TRBV6-5; D gene: TRBD1; clone size: .; CDR3 protein: CASIRRTGEGHTF; CDR3 DNA: TGTGCCAGCATTAGGAGGACAGGGGAAGGCCACACCTTC
J gene: TRBJ2-1; CDR3 length: 16; V gene: TRBV4-3; D gene: TRBD1; clone size: .; CDR3 protein: CASSPDAGTGGNEQFF; CDR3 DNA: TGCGCCAGCAGCCCCGACGCCGGGACAGGGGGGAATGAGCAGTTCTTC
J gene: TRBJ2-1; CDR3 length: 15; V gene: TRBV2; D gene: .; clone size: few; CDR3 protein: CASSESGNPYNEQFF; CDR3 DNA: TGTGCCAGCAGTGAATCAGGGAACCCCTACAATGAGCAGTTCTTC
J gene: TRBJ1-1; CDR3 length: 16; V gene: TRBV11-1; D gene: TRBD1; clone size: few; CDR3 protein: CASSNPRGRGNTEAFF; CDR3 DNA: TGTGCTAGCAGCAACCCCAGGGGGAGGGGGAACACTGAAGCTTTCTTT
J gene: TRBJ2-5; CDR3 length: 17; V gene: TRBV28; D gene: .; clone size: few; CDR3 protein: CASSVYGFESAQETQYF; CDR3 DNA: TGTGCCAGCAGTGTATATGGGTTCGAGTCGGCCCAAGAGACCCAGTACTTC
J gene: TRBJ2-7; CDR3 length: 16; V gene: TRBV6-2/TRBV6-3; D gene: .; clone size: .; CDR3 protein: CASSYPFEGHSYEQYF; CDR3 DNA: TGTGCCAGCAGTTATCCCTTTGAAGGGCACTCCTACGAGCAGTACTTC
J gene: TRBJ2-7; CDR3 length: 16; V gene: TRBV4-3; D gene: .; clone size: .; CDR3 protein: CASSQEARGRTYEQYF; CDR3 DNA: TGCGCCAGCAGCCAAGAAGCCCGTGGCCGAACCTACGAGCAGTACTTC
J gene: TRBJ2-3; CDR3 length: 14; V gene: TRBV5-1; D gene: .; clone size: few; CDR3 protein: CASSSLRITDTQYF; CDR3 DNA: TGCGCCAGCAGCTCCCTCCGGATCACAGATACGCAGTATTTT
J gene: TRBJ2-5; CDR3 length: 11; V gene: TRBV7-2; D gene: .; clone size: .; CDR3 protein: CASSYTETQYF; CDR3 DNA: TGTGCCAGCAGCTACACGGAGACCCAGTACTTC
J gene: TRBJ1-2; CDR3 length: 15; V gene: TRBV11-2; D gene: .; clone size: .; CDR3 protein: CASSARLQGSYGYTF; CDR3 DNA: TGTGCCAGCAGCGCCCGCCTGCAGGGTAGCTATGGCTACACCTTC
J gene: TRBJ2-5; CDR3 length: 14; V gene: TRBV5-5; D gene: .; clone size: .; CDR3 protein: CASSWVTHQETQYF; CDR3 DNA: TGTGCCAGCAGCTGGGTCACTCATCAAGAGACCCAGTACTTC
J gene: TRBJ2-5; CDR3 length: 13; V gene: TRBV10-3; D gene: TRBD2; clone size: few; CDR3 protein: CATTGGTQETQYF; CDR3 DNA: TGTGCCACCACCGGGGGGACCCAAGAGACCCAGTACTTC
J gene: TRBJ2-1; CDR3 length: 14; V gene: TRBV29-1; D gene: .; clone size: .; CDR3 protein: CSALFLNLANEQFF; CDR3 DNA: TGCAGCGCGTTATTTTTGAACCTGGCCAATGAGCAGTTCTTC
J gene: TRBJ2-7; CDR3 length: 19; V gene: TRBV10-2; D gene: .; clone size: .; CDR3 protein: CASSLTRVGNKFGSYEQYF; CDR3 DNA: TGCGCCAGCAGCCTGACGCGAGTCGGCAACAAGTTCGGTTCCTACGAGCAGTACTTC
J gene: TRBJ2-5; CDR3 length: 14; V gene: TRBV15; D gene: .; clone size: few; CDR3 protein: CATSRAGLQETQYF; CDR3 DNA: TGTGCCACCAGCAGAGCTGGACTCCAAGAGACCCAGTACTTC
J gene: TRBJ2-7; CDR3 length: 14; V gene: TRBV5-1; D gene: .; clone size: .; CDR3 protein: CASSSQVYSYEQYF; CDR3 DNA: TGCGCCAGCAGCTCACAGGTGTACTCCTACGAGCAGTACTTC
J gene: TRBJ2-7; CDR3 length: 14; V gene: TRBV20-1; D gene: TRBD1; clone size: .; CDR3 protein: CSARGDRRTYEQYF; CDR3 DNA: TGCAGTGCTAGAGGGGACAGGAGAACCTACGAGCAGTACTTC
J gene: TRBJ2-2; CDR3 length: 15; V gene: TRBV27; D gene: TRBD1; clone size: .; CDR3 protein: CASSGQGPNTGELFF; CDR3 DNA: TGTGCCAGCAGTGGACAGGGCCCGAACACCGGGGAGCTGTTTTTT
J gene: TRBJ2-1; CDR3 length: 16; V gene: TRBV2; D gene: .; clone size: .; CDR3 protein: CASSPEARLPGDEQFF; CDR3 DNA: TGTGCCAGCAGTCCCGAGGCGAGGCTCCCGGGCGATGAGCAGTTCTTC
J gene: TRBJ2-7; CDR3 length: 14; V gene: TRBV6-4; D gene: .; clone size: .; CDR3 protein: CASKRGGERYEQYF; CDR3 DNA: TGTGCCAGCAAAAGGGGGGGGGAAAGGTACGAGCAGTACTTC
J gene: TRBJ2-7; CDR3 length: 14; V gene: TRBV25-1; D gene: .; clone size: many; CDR3 protein: CASSEYAQSYEQYF; CDR3 DNA: TGTGCCAGCAGTGAATATGCCCAGTCCTACGAGCAGTACTTC
J gene: TRBJ2-7; CDR3 length: 16; V gene: TRBV28; D gene: .; clone size: few; CDR3 protein: CASSLSGSPWAYEQYF; CDR3 DNA: TGTGCCAGCAGTTTGAGTGGGAGTCCCTGGGCCTACGAGCAGTACTTC
J gene: TRBJ1-1; CDR3 length: 14; V gene: TRBV10-3; D gene: TRBD1; clone size: few; CDR3 protein: CAIIGDRVGTEAFF; CDR3 DNA: TGTGCCATCATAGGCGACAGGGTCGGTACTGAAGCTTTCTTT
J gene: TRBJ2-7; CDR3 length: 13; V gene: TRBV2; D gene: .; clone size: few; CDR3 protein: CASSVHGSYEQYF; CDR3 DNA: TGTGCCAGCAGTGTGCACGGGTCCTACGAGCAGTACTTC
J gene: TRBJ2-1; CDR3 length: 16; V gene: TRBV11-2; D gene: .; clone size: .; CDR3 protein: CASSLGPTYSGNEQFF; CDR3 DNA: TGTGCCAGCAGCTTAGGGCCCACCTACTCGGGCAATGAGCAGTTCTTC
J gene: TRBJ1-1; CDR3 length: 15; V gene: TRBV7-9; D gene: TRBD1; clone size: many; CDR3 protein: CASRDNRGLNTEAFF; CDR3 DNA: TGTGCCAGCAGAGATAACAGGGGGCTGAACACTGAAGCTTTCTTT
J gene: TRBJ1-1; CDR3 length: 14; V gene: TRBV7-2; D gene: .; clone size: .; CDR3 protein: CASSLVALNAEAFF; CDR3 DNA: TGTGCCAGCAGCTTAGTTGCTCTTAACGCTGAAGCTTTCTTT
J gene: TRBJ1-2; CDR3 length: 16; V gene: TRBV27; D gene: .; clone size: few; CDR3 protein: CASSSHNRVSNYGYTF; CDR3 DNA: TGTGCCAGCAGTTCCCATAACAGGGTTTCGAACTATGGCTACACCTTC
J gene: TRBJ1-6; CDR3 length: 15; V gene: TRBV20-1; D gene: .; clone size: .; CDR3 protein: CSASGGETYNSPLHF; CDR3 DNA: TGCAGTGCTAGCGGGGGGGAGACCTATAATTCACCCCTCCACTTT
J gene: TRBJ1-5; CDR3 length: 15; V gene: TRBV5-5; D gene: .; clone size: .; CDR3 protein: CASSLGASDNQPQHF; CDR3 DNA: TGTGCCAGCAGCTTGGGGGCGTCCGACAATCAGCCCCAGCATTTT
J gene: TRBJ1-4; CDR3 length: 17; V gene: TRBV6-2/TRBV6-3; D gene: TRBD1; clone size: few; CDR3 protein: CASSYSTGQATNEKLFF; CDR3 DNA: TGTGCCAGCAGTTACTCGACCGGACAGGCAACTAATGAAAAACTGTTTTTT
J gene: TRBJ2-5; CDR3 length: 15; V gene: TRBV20-1; D gene: .; clone size: .; CDR3 protein: CSAASWGGRGETQYF; CDR3 DNA: TGCAGTGCCGCCTCCTGGGGGGGCCGAGGAGAGACCCAGTACTTC
J gene: TRBJ1-4; CDR3 length: 16; V gene: TRBV18; D gene: .; clone size: .; CDR3 protein: CASSPVEGATNEKLFF; CDR3 DNA: TGTGCCAGCTCACCAGTGGAAGGGGCAACTAATGAAAAACTGTTTTTT
J gene: TRBJ1-1; CDR3 length: 14; V gene: TRBV5-1; D gene: .; clone size: many; CDR3 protein: CASSPDSENTEAFF; CDR3 DNA: TGCGCCAGCAGCCCGGACAGCGAAAACACTGAAGCTTTCTTT
J gene: TRBJ1-5; CDR3 length: 14; V gene: TRBV19; D gene: .; clone size: .; CDR3 protein: CASSIARGNQPQHF; CDR3 DNA: TGTGCCAGTAGTATAGCCCGGGGCAATCAGCCCCAGCATTTT
J gene: TRBJ2-5; CDR3 length: 16; V gene: TRBV29-1; D gene: TRBD2; clone size: few; CDR3 protein: CSVVWLREEPQETQYF; CDR3 DNA: TGCAGCGTTGTCTGGTTGCGGGAGGAACCGCAGGAGACCCAGTACTTC
J gene: TRBJ2-3; CDR3 length: 15; V gene: TRBV7-2; D gene: .; clone size: .; CDR3 protein: CASSFFTGLADTQYF; CDR3 DNA: TGTGCCAGCAGCTTCTTCACAGGGCTTGCAGATACGCAGTATTTT
J gene: TRBJ1-2; CDR3 length: 13; V gene: TRBV5-6; D gene: TRBD1; clone size: .; CDR3 protein: CASSSPDRAGYTF; CDR3 DNA: TGTGCCAGCAGCTCCCCGGACAGGGCCGGCTACACCTTC
J gene: TRBJ2-6; CDR3 length: 13; V gene: TRBV7-8; D gene: .; clone size: .; CDR3 protein: CASRGAGANVLTF; CDR3 DNA: TGTGCCAGCAGAGGTGCTGGGGCCAACGTCCTGACTTTC
J gene: TRBJ2-5; CDR3 length: 12; V gene: TRBV29-1; D gene: .; clone size: .; CDR3 protein: CSASGTQETQYF; CDR3 DNA: TGCAGCGCCTCAGGGACCCAAGAGACCCAGTACTTC
J gene: TRBJ2-3; CDR3 length: 18; V gene: TRBV4-3; D gene: .; clone size: .; CDR3 protein: CASSQDHGRAVHTDTQYF; CDR3 DNA: TGCGCCAGCAGCCAAGATCACGGCAGGGCGGTCCACACAGATACGCAGTATTTT
J gene: TRBJ1-5; CDR3 length: 18; V gene: TRBV6-1; D gene: TRBD1; clone size: .; CDR3 protein: CASSLRWTGRYSNQPQHF; CDR3 DNA: TGTGCCAGCAGCCTAAGGTGGACAGGGAGATATAGCAATCAGCCCCAGCATTTT
J gene: TRBJ2-5; CDR3 length: 15; V gene: TRBV3-1; D gene: TRBD1; clone size: .; CDR3 protein: CASSHGLGQGETQYF; CDR3 DNA: TGTGCCAGCAGCCACGGCTTGGGACAGGGAGAGACCCAGTACTTC
J gene: TRBJ1-5; CDR3 length: 15; V gene: TRBV28; D gene: .; clone size: few; CDR3 protein: CASSSPTGGNQPQHF; CDR3 DNA: TGTGCCAGCAGTTCTCCAACTGGGGGCAATCAGCCCCAGCATTTT
J gene: TRBJ2-2; CDR3 length: 20; V gene: TRBV12-3/TRBV12-4; D gene: TRBD2; clone size: .; CDR3 protein: CASRPNAGTSVDANTGELFF; CDR3 DNA: TGTGCCAGCAGGCCAAACGCCGGGACTAGCGTGGACGCGAACACCGGGGAGCTGTTTTTT
J gene: TRBJ2-3; CDR3 length: 15; V gene: TRBV6-5; D gene: .; clone size: few; CDR3 protein: CASSYLGGGTDTQYF; CDR3 DNA: TGTGCCAGCAGTTACTTGGGGGGTGGAACAGATACGCAGTATTTT
J gene: TRBJ1-3; CDR3 length: 16; V gene: TRBV5-1; D gene: TRBD1; clone size: few; CDR3 protein: CASSLDGQDSGNTIYF; CDR3 DNA: TGCGCCAGCAGCTTGGACGGACAGGACTCTGGAAACACCATATATTTT
J gene: TRBJ2-1; CDR3 length: 15; V gene: TRBV5-5; D gene: .; clone size: few; CDR3 protein: CASKHPGTLVDEQFF; CDR3 DNA: TGTGCCAGCAAACATCCCGGGACTCTAGTGGATGAGCAGTTCTTC
J gene: TRBJ1-1; CDR3 length: 12; V gene: TRBV28; D gene: .; clone size: few; CDR3 protein: CASGRQNTEAFF; CDR3 DNA: TGTGCCAGCGGCCGGCAGAACACTGAAGCTTTCTTT
J gene: TRBJ1-5; CDR3 length: 14; V gene: TRBV7-2; D gene: TRBD1; clone size: .; CDR3 protein: CASSRDRVNQPQHF; CDR3 DNA: TGTGCCAGCAGCCGGGACAGGGTGAATCAGCCCCAGCATTTT